This T cell receptor beta chain was found in a study of blood T cell repertoires in COVID-19. Across the study: Samples representing acute and convalescent COVID-19 were sourced from the United States, Italy and Spain. In each case, the material was cDNA or gDNA derived from T cells, B-cell-depleted T cells, or PBMCs.

CDR3 length equals 16 residues. The V gene end was trimmed by 8 bases and the J gene end by 4 bases; junction bases not matched to a gene: 7. Germline CDR1 and CDR2: LGHDT and YNNKEL (reference sequence). Per the original methods: Quantification of nucleated cells was approximated via reference gene primer amplification. Sequencing was performed with immunoSEQ multiplex PCR; in TCRdb, only in-frame clones are kept and a portion is missing. V, J and clone size derive from that table, while D and trimming were established from the DNA sequence. Of around 260,000 clones detected, around 86% appear once; the ten largest clones hold over 1.2%. This clone was seen a handful of times.

The material sequenced was peripheral blood. The V and J genes are TRBV3-1 (or the pseudogene TRBV3-2) and TRBJ1-6; TRBD1 aligns across 11 bases. The sequence was obtained from a woman in her forties who had recovered from COVID-19. CDR3 sequence: CASSGGDRGYNSPLHF. The CDR3 nucleotides are TGTGCCAGCTCCGGGGGGGACAGGGGGTATAATTCACCCCTCCACTTT.